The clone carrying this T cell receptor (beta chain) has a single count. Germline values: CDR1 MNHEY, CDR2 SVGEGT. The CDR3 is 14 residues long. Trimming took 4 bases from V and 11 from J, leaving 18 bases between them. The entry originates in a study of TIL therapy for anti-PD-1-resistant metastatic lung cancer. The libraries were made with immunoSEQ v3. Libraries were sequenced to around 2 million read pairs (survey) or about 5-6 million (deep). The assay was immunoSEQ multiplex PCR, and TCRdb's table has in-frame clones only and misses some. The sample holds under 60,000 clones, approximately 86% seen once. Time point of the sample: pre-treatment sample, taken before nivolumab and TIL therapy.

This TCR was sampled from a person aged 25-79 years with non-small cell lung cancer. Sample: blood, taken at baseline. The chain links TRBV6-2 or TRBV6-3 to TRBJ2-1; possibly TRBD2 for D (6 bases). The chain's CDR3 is CASSSLGGPNKQFF. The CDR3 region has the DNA TGTGCCAGCAGTTCCCTTGGAGGGCCCAACAAGCAGTTCTTC.